The clone carrying this T cell receptor beta chain was seen more than once but under ten times. TCRdb called the 5' RACE reads again in MiXCR, with one record for every CDR3 protein. The repertoire holds 340,000 or so distinct CDR3 sequences, approximately 15% seen once, with approximately 0.99% in the top ten. These data originate in a study of CD8 T cells in ankylosing spondylitis. V lost 1 base and J lost 9; bases outside the gene matches: 8. This CDR3 has 15 residues. Germline-derived CDR1 and CDR2 are PRHDT and FYEKMQ (reference sequence). Sequenced sample: blood, either unsorted or a sorted T cell fraction (not recorded which). The chain links TRBV13 to TRBJ2-1; 8 bases line up with TRBD2. The TCR originated in a male donor with ankylosing spondylitis or in good health (not recorded which). The CDR3 protein is CASSLALGRATEQFF. The CDR3 region has the DNA TGTGCCAGCAGCTTAGCGCTCGGGAGGGCCACTGAGCAGTTCTTC.